The 30 T cell receptor beta chains in this list originate from one sample, sequenced in a study of OX40 agonist ivuxolimab in advanced cancers. The assay was immunoSEQ multiplex PCR, and TCRdb's table has in-frame clones only and misses some. Here the sample spans roughly 50,000 clones, approximately 86% being singletons. The sample here was CD4+ or CD8+ T cells sorted from blood, taken in a trial of the OX40 agonist ivuxolimab. Every receptor here comes from an adult with an advanced solid tumor such as melanoma, head and neck, liver or kidney cancer.

This clone appeared once. This sequence joins TRBV5-6 and TRBJ1-1; 9 bases agree with TRBD1. V lost 5 bases to trimming and J lost 6 bases; unmatched junction nucleotides: 11. Germline CDR1 is SGHDT and CDR2 is YYEEEE. The CDR3 is 15 residues long. For the CDR3, the DNA is TGTGCCAGCAGGGCCGGGACAGGGTCGGGGTCTGAAGCTTTCTTT. Translated, it gives CASRAGTGSGSEAFF.

This chain joins TRBV11-2 and TRBJ1-1, with D perhaps matching TRBD1 (5 bases). This CDR3 is 15 amino acids long. The V and J ends lost 5 bases and 2 bases respectively, with 15 bases between them. Germline CDR1 SGHAT, CDR2 FQNNGV. Here the CDR3 reads CASSLPLTVNTEAFF. CDR3 sequence (DNA): TGTGCCAGCAGCCTGCCACTGACAGTAAACACTGAAGCTTTCTTT.

V is TRBV21-1 and J is TRBJ2-7; the tabulated D call, TRBD1, remains unverified against the DNA. TRBV21-1 is a known pseudogene. The CDR3 spans 15 residues. The CDR3, as DNA: TGTGCCAGCACCCTCCGGGACAGGAGTGTATACGAGCAGTACTTC. Encoded protein: CASTLRDRSVYEQYF.

The rearrangement links TRBV19 to TRBJ1-2; 7 bases are shared with TRBD1. CDR1 and CDR2 from the germline V gene are LNHDA and SQIVND (reference sequence). Trimming removed 6 bases from V and 4 bases from J; junction bases left unmatched: 11. The CDR3 sequence is 15 residues long. CDR3 nucleotide sequence: TGTGCCAGTAGAAGCCCAGGGGGAGGTTCCTATGGCTACACCTTC. This encodes CASRSPGGGSYGYTF.

The V gene is TRBV5-1, the J gene TRBJ1-2; D gene unclear. Germline lookup yields CDR1 SGHRS and CDR2 YFSETQ. The CDR3 contains 12 residues. V was pared by 4 bases and J by 8 bases, with 12 bases between. This CDR3 is CASSQSGQGYTF. In DNA, the CDR3 is TGCGCCAGCAGCCAGAGTGGTCAGGGCTACACCTTC.

V gene TRBV6-5 combines with J gene TRBJ1-6; TRBD1 might be the D (6 bases). In germline, CDR1 is MNHEY, CDR2 SVGAGI. The CDR3 is made up of 13 amino acids. The V and J ends lost 8 bases and 10 bases respectively, with 15 bases between them. CDR3 sequence reads: CASERTRGSPLHF. The CDR3 DNA reads as TGTGCCAGCGAACGGACCAGGGGATCACCCCTCCACTTT.

V is TRBV7-9 and J is TRBJ2-1; 8 bases agree with TRBD2. Germline V gene sequence: CDR1 SEHNR, CDR2 FQNEAQ (reference sequence). Unmatched junction bases numbered 8, after V lost 4 bases and J lost 6 bases. CDR3 length: 15 residues. The CDR3 DNA is TGTGCCAGCAGCTCGGTAACGGGGGGGATCAATGAGCAGTTCTTC. It translates to CASSSVTGGINEQFF.

This clone was observed a single time. The chain employs TRBV7-8 and TRBJ1-3; 7 positions agree with TRBD1. With V trimmed by 5 bases and J by 2 bases, 9 bases remained unmatched. CDR3 size: 16 residues. Per the germline V gene, CDR1 is SGHVS and CDR2 is FQNEAQ. For the CDR3, the DNA is TGTGCCAGCAGCCCGAAGCGAACAGGGGCTGGAAACACCATATATTTT. Its protein is CASSPKRTGAGNTIYF.

As concerns this clone: The junction and the germline gene differ at one end; a read error may be behind it. The gene calls are TRBV5-1 and TRBJ1-3; D call uncertain. The germline V gene has CDR1 SGHRS and CDR2 YFSETQ. This CDR3 spans 14 amino acids. This CDR3 reads CASSLTLSGNTIYF. In nucleotides, the CDR3 is TGCGCCAGCAGCTTGACCCTTTCTGGGAACACCATATATTTT.

This clone was found a few times. The chain has TRBV7-9 and TRBJ1-1; possible D gene TRBD1, 5 bases. V lost 7 bases and J 2 bases, leaving 11 bases between the germline ends. Germline V gene sequence: CDR1 SEHNR, CDR2 FQNEAQ (reference sequence). The CDR3 has 13 amino acids. The DNA of the CDR3 is TGTGCCAGCATCCTACAGGCCAACACTGAAGCTTTCTTT. Protein: CASILQANTEAFF.

V is TRBV5-1 and J is TRBJ2-1; D remains ambiguous. Looked up from germline, CDR1 is SGHRS and CDR2 is YFSETQ. V lost 3 bases, J lost 7 bases, and 8 bases lay in between. The CDR3 contains 12 residues. The CDR3 bases are TGCGCCAGCAGCTCGACACGTAATGAGCAGTTCTTC. The encoded protein is CASSSTRNEQFF.

The CDR3 DNA follows: TGTGCCAGCAGCTTAGAGGGGAACACTGAAGCTTTCTTT. It is translated as CASSLEGNTEAFF. V is TRBV7-9 and J is TRBJ1-1; no definite D call. Trimming pared 1 base from V and 1 base from J, leaving 4 bases between. The CDR3 consists of 13 residues. CDR1 is SEHNR, CDR2 FQNEAQ, per germline (reference sequence).

V usage is TRBV7-2 and J usage is TRBJ2-1, with TRBD2 matching over 8 bases. CDR1 is SGHTA, CDR2 FQGNSA, per germline. This CDR3 region has 16 residues. Losses at the gene ends were 6 bases for V and 1 base for J; bases not matched to a gene: 8. The CDR3 spells CASRPNGGGSYNEQFF. The CDR3 region has the DNA TGTGCCAGCAGACCTAACGGGGGGGGATCCTACAATGAGCAGTTCTTC.

The chain joins TRBV5-1 to TRBJ2-3; possible D gene TRBD2, 6 bases. Germline V gives CDR1 SGHRS, CDR2 YFSETQ. Trimming removed 4 bases from V and 0 bases from J, with 21 bases in between. This CDR3 has 18 residues. CDR3 DNA: TGCGCCAGCAGCGTGGGGGTGGTCGCGGGGACTAGCACAGATACGCAGTATTTT. It translates to CASSVGVVAGTSTDTQYF.

The V and J genes are TRBV5-5 and TRBJ1-6; D is perhaps TRBD1 (6 bases). Deletions cut 0 bases from V and 10 bases from J, with 17 bases between. CDR1 is SGHKS, CDR2 YYEKEE, per germline (reference sequence). The CDR3 is 16 amino acids. The CDR3 sequence is CASSLVMGGAWSPLHF. The CDR3 region has the DNA TGTGCCAGCAGCTTGGTCATGGGGGGCGCTTGGTCACCCCTCCACTTT.

The gene calls are TRBV2 and TRBJ1-4; 7 nucleotides match TRBD1. Germline-derived CDR1 and CDR2 are SNHLY and FYNNEI. J was trimmed by 6 bases and V by 7 bases; bases with no gene match: 8. CDR3 size: 14 residues. In DNA form, the CDR3 reads TGTGCCAGCAAGCCCGGGACAGCTGATGAAAAACTGTTTTTT. Amino acid sequence: CASKPGTADEKLFF. Drawing the rest from reference TRBV2 and TRBJ1-4, the complete variable domain is EPEVTQTPSHQVTQMGQEVILRCVPISNHLYFYWYRQILGQKVEFLVSFYNNEISEKSEIFDDQFSVERPDGSNFTLKIRSTKLEDSAMYFCASKPGTADEKLFFGSGTQLSVL.

The chain joins TRBV5-1 to TRBJ1-3; TRBD1 matches 7 bases. Unmatched junction bases numbered 10, after V lost 4 bases and J lost 0 bases. The CDR3 is made up of 17 amino acids. CDR1 and CDR2 from the germline V gene are SGHRS and YFSETQ. The CDR3 spells CASSPAPQGNSGNTIYF. The CDR3 coding sequence is TGCGCCAGCAGCCCGGCCCCACAGGGGAACTCTGGAAACACCATATATTTT. The full variable domain, in which reference TRBV5-1 and TRBJ1-3 provide the parts outside the CDR3, is KAGVTQTPRYLIKTRGQQVTLSCSPISGHRSVSWYQQTPGQGLQFLFEYFSETQRNKGNFPGRFSGRQFSNSRSEMNVSTLELGDSALYLCASSPAPQGNSGNTIYFGEGSWLTVV.

The chain is built from TRBV18 and TRBJ1-1; D is unclear. From germline, CDR1 is KGHSH and CDR2 LQKENI. V lost 5 bases and J lost 1, with 11 bases in between. The CDR3 length is 14 residues. The CDR3 protein is CASSSRRENTEAFF. CDR3 nucleotide sequence: TGTGCCAGCTCATCACGGCGGGAGAACACTGAAGCTTTCTTT. Complete variable domain (other parts from reference TRBV18 and TRBJ1-1): NAGVMQNPRHLVRRRGQEARLRCSPMKGHSHVYWYRQLPEEGLKFMVYLQKENIIDESGMPKERFSAEFPKEGPSILRIQQVVRGDSAAYFCASSSRRENTEAFFGQGTRLTVV.

The V gene is TRBV18, the J gene TRBJ1-1; possible D gene TRBD1, 5 bases. The CDR3 length is 14 residues. The V gene's germline CDR1 is KGHSH and CDR2 LQKENI. Trimming cost V 0 bases and J 4 bases, with 9 bases left between them. Written as DNA, the CDR3 is TGTGCCAGCTCACCACCGTGGGGACTCACTGAAGCTTTCTTT. Translated, it gives CASSPPWGLTEAFF.

The chain uses TRBV2 and TRBJ2-7; TRBD1 aligns across 9 bases. CDR1 and CDR2 from the germline V gene are SNHLY and FYNNEI. This CDR3 is 15 amino acids long. V gave up 6 bases and J gave up 3 bases; unmatched junction bases: 9. In nucleotides, the CDR3 is TGTGCCAGCAGGATGGGACAGGGAAAGATCTACGAGCAGTACTTC. Translation gives CASRMGQGKIYEQYF.

The chain is built from TRBV18 and TRBJ1-5; 9 nucleotides align to TRBD1. The germline gives CDR1 KGHSH, CDR2 LQKENI. V shed 5 bases and J 11 bases; nucleotides not matched to a gene: 10. The CDR3 spans 14 residues. CDR3 sequence (DNA): TGTGCCAGCTCATCGGACAGGGGTATTAGTGCCCAGCATTTT. Translating it yields CASSSDRGISAQHF. Complete variable domain (other parts from reference TRBV18 and TRBJ1-5): NAGVMQNPRHLVRRRGQEARLRCSPMKGHSHVYWYRQLPEEGLKFMVYLQKENIIDESGMPKERFSAEFPKEGPSILRIQQVVRGDSAAYFCASSSDRGISAQHFGDGTRLSIL.

This clone was seen once. V and J are TRBV2 and TRBJ1-5, with TRBD1 as a possible D gene (6 bases). Germline CDR1 SNHLY, CDR2 FYNNEI. Between the trimmed V and J ends, which lost 6 bases and 2 bases, there was a span of 11 bases. CDR3 size: 14 residues. This CDR3 is CASRGTTRNQPQHF. The CDR3 nucleotides read TGTGCCAGCAGAGGGACAACCCGCAATCAGCCCCAGCATTTT.

The table lists this clone with a count of one. This chain links TRBV19 with TRBJ1-2; TRBD1 is a possible D gene (6 bases). V was cut by 8 bases and J by 6 bases, with 13 bases left in between. Germline-derived CDR1 and CDR2 are LNHDA and SQIVND (reference sequence). CDR3 size: 12 residues. The CDR3 coding sequence is TGTGCCAGTCTGCAGGGGTTGCATGGCTACACCTTC. It is translated as CASLQGLHGYTF.

The J gene is TRBJ1-2, the V gene TRBV5-3; perhaps TRBD1 as D (6 bases). TRBV5-3 is recorded as an ORF, its role being uncertain. The ends were cut back, 4 bases at V and 8 bases at J, with 15 bases in the middle. The CDR3 is 13 residues long. The CDR3: CARSPGQIRGYTF. As DNA, the CDR3 is TGTGCCAGAAGCCCCGGACAGATACGGGGCTACACCTTC.

The chain has TRBV2 and TRBJ2-7, with D perhaps TRBD1 or TRBD2 (5 bases each). V shed 6 bases and J shed 2 bases, with 11 bases lying between them. The CDR3 is 13 residues long. The germline CDR1 and CDR2 sequences are SNHLY and FYNNEI. In nucleotides, the CDR3 is TGTGCCAGCAGCCGGGACCGAACCTACGAGCAGTACTTC. It yields the protein CASSRDRTYEQYF.

The sample holds one count of this clone. This rearrangement joins TRBV7-6 to TRBJ2-3, with 10 bases identical to TRBD1. The V gene's germline CDR1 is SGHVS and CDR2 FNYEAQ. The CDR3 is made up of 16 amino acids. V lost 5 bases and J lost 5; bases outside the gene matches: 10. For the CDR3, the DNA is TGTGCCAGCAGCCCAGGGGTGGGGACAGGGGAAGATACGCAGTATTTT. Its translation is CASSPGVGTGEDTQYF.

The chain combines TRBV5-1 with TRBJ2-5; tentatively, D is TRBD1 or TRBD2 (5 bases each). Trimming removed 0 bases from V and 4 bases from J, with 13 bases in between. CDR1 and CDR2 (germline): SGHRS, YFSETQ. This CDR3 has 15 residues. The CDR3 DNA reads TGCGCCAGCAGCTTGGCCGAACGGGGCCGAGAGACCCAGTACTTC. It codes for CASSLAERGRETQYF.

The chain recombines TRBV27 with TRBJ1-1; 7 positions agree with TRBD1. J lost 2 bases, V lost 3 bases, and 9 bases had no gene match. Germline V lookup: CDR1 MNHEY, CDR2 SMNVEV (reference sequence). The CDR3 consists of 16 residues. DNA of the CDR3: TGTGCCAGCAGTTTTTTCGCAGGGGGAAAAAACACTGAAGCTTTCTTT. As protein: CASSFFAGGKNTEAFF.

The rearrangement links TRBV27 to TRBJ1-5; tentative D call: TRBD1 (6 bases). V was shortened by 6 bases and J by 6 bases, with 21 bases between the two germline ends. The CDR3 has 16 residues. The germline V gene encodes CDR1 MNHEY and CDR2 SMNVEV (reference sequence). The CDR3 region is CASSTTRRGAGQPQHF. In nucleotides, the CDR3 is TGTGCCAGCAGCACGACAAGGAGGGGGGCGGGTCAGCCCCAGCATTTT.

The chain has TRBV2 and TRBJ1-5, with TRBD1 identical over 7 bases. The CDR3 spans 16 residues. With 4 bases clipped from V and 3 bases from J, the junction kept 9 bases outside the gene matches. CDR1 and CDR2 (germline): SNHLY, FYNNEI. CDR3 coding DNA: TGTGCCAGCAGTGTGGAGGGGGCCCTGAACAATCAGCCCCAGCATTTT. The encoded protein is CASSVEGALNNQPQHF.